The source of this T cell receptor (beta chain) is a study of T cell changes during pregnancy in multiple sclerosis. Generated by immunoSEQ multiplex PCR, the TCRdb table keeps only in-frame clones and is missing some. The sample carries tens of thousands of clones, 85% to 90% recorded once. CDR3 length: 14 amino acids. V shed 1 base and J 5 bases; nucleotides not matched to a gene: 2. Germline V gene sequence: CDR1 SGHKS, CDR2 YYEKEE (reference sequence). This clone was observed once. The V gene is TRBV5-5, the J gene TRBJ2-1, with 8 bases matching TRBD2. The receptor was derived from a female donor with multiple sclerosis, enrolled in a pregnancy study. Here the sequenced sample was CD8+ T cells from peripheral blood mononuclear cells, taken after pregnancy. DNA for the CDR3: TGTGCCAGCAGCTTGCGGGGGGGAGACAATGAGCAGTTCTTC. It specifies CASSLRGGDNEQFF. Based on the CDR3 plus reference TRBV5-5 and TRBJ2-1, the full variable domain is DAGVTQSPTHLIKTRGQQVTLRCSPISGHKSVSWYQQVLGQGPQFIFQYYEKEERGRGNFPDRFSARQFPNYSSELNVNALLLGDSALYLCASSLRGGDNEQFFGPGTRLTVL.